This paragraph covers one T cell receptor (beta chain) sequence. Its antigen is as yet unknown. Before thyroid surgery, none of the patients had received any treatment. These data come from a study of metastatic and nonmetastatic thyroid tumors. Whole-study context: Repertoires were compared across blood and tumor or nodule tissue from malignant and benign thyroid patients. Findings and limits, study-wide: A significant increase in TCR beta diversity was reportedly seen in malignant thyroid tumors relative to benign nodules, in blood and tumor.

How the authors handled the data: The authors used CDR3 differences across clinicopathological groups to build a distant-metastasis classifier for papillary thyroid cancer. Through MiXCR, TCRdb re-clonotyped the PCR reads. The V and J calls come from TCRdb's annotation, not from the publication. Of about 41,000 clones in the sample, around 28% are singletons; the top ten hold about a tenth. The CDR3 runs 16 residues. CDR1 and CDR2 from the germline V gene are MNHEY and SVGEGT. The V gene end was trimmed by 10 bases and the J gene end by 4 bases; junction bases not matched to a gene: 9. This clonotype was obtained from a male donor with papillary thyroid cancer or a benign thyroid nodule (not recorded which). Some clones in this sample may be carry-over from other donors' samples. Sample: blood. V and J are TRBV6-2 or TRBV6-3 and TRBJ2-5; 16 nucleotides agree with TRBD2. The CDR3 protein is CATGTSGRVGRETQYF. CDR3 coding DNA: TGTGCCACCGGGACTAGCGGGAGGGTAGGGCGAGAGACCCAGTACTTC.